The present T cell receptor (beta chain) was sequenced within a study of control samples from healthy donors and cancer patients. Assay used: immunoSEQ multiplex PCR; TCRdb lists only in-frame clones, some missing. This table holds fewer than 85,000 clones, about 94% found once. Looked up from germline, CDR1 is MNHEY and CDR2 is SVGAGI. This CDR3 is built from 14 residues. J lost 6 bases, V lost 10 bases, and 7 bases had no gene match. Material: blood. The sequence was collected from a woman in her 30s in good health. This chain connects TRBV6-5 to TRBJ2-3, with 13 bases aligning to TRBD2. CDR3 coding DNA: TGTGCCATCGGACTAGCGGGGGTTGCGGATACGCAGTATTTT. The encoded protein is CAIGLAGVADTQYF.